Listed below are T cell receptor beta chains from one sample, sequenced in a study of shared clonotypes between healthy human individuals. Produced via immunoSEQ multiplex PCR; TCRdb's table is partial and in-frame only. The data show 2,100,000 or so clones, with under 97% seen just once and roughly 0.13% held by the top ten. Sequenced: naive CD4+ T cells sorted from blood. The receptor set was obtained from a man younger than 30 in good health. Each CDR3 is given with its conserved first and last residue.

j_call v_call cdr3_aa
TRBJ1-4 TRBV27 CASSLGGGTNEKLFF
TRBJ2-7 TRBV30 CAWSLETGYEQYF
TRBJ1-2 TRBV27 CASRPAGTGAYGYTF
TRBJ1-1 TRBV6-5 CASSYSGRLNTEAFF
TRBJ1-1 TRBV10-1 CASRGDSPNAEAFF
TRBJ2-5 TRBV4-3 CASSQTSGTNQETQYF
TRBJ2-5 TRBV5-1 CASSTNLGVGETQYF
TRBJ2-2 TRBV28 CASVRVTGELFF
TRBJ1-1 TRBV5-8 CASSEDSNTEAFF
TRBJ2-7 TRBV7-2 CASGGTLGPYEQYF
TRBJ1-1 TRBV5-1 CASSSDGTSGTEAFF
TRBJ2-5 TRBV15 CATSRWEETQYF
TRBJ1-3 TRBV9 CASSVNPGSTGNTIYF
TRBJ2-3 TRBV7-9 CASSPTGLVTDTQYF
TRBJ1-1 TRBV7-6 CASSLTGNTEAFF
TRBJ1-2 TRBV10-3 CAIGGTELVGGYTF
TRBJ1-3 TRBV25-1 CASGPSSGETISGNTIYF
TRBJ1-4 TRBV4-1 CASSQGRGIQGSREKLFF
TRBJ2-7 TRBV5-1 CASSVDRAFEQYF
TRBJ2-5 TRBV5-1 CASIPQGALSYQETQYF
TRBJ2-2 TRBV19 CASGDGIIGQRNTGELFF
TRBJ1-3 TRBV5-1 CASSLGQESSGNTIYF
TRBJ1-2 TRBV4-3 CASSQDHGGASGYTF
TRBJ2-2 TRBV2 CASSFLGGGTGELFF
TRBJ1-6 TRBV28 CASSLLPGDNSPLHF
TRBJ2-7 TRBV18 CASSFTLESEQYF
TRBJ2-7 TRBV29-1 CSVGGGGGQYF
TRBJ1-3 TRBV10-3 CAISGFEWYSGNTIYF
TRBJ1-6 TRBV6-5 CASSRTRGNSPLHF
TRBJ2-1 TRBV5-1 CASSTGTGTYNEQFF
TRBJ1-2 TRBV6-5 CASTNRQGKYAF
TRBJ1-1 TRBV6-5 CASSSLDRNTEAFF
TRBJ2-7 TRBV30 CAWWGGQPYEQYF
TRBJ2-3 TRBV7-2 CASSSVNFYTQYF
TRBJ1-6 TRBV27 CASSLYNSPLHF
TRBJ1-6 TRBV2 CASSEQGRNSPLHF
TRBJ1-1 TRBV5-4 CASSLEEGGTEAFF
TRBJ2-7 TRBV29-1 CSVVRGIKQYF
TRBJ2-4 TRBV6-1 CASRGTGAGNIQYF
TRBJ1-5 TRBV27 CASRTDSYSNQPQHF
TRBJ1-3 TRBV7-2 CASSLATGPGNTIYF
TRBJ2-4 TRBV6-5 CASSVDRVQNIQYF
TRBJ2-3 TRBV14 CASSPSPRTGGTDTQYF
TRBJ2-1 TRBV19 CASSIDQRGGTGEQFF
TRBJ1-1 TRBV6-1 CASSVSTGMNTEAFF
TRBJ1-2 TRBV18 CASSPPGGQGSYGYTF
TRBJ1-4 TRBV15 CATSTRKGAGNEKLFF
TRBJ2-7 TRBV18 CASFSSYEQYF
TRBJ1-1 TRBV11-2 CASSFGHVNTEAFF
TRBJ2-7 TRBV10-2 CASSEEEGRRGYF
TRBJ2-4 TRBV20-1 CSASLAGEQYF
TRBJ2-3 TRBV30 CAWSGSRLSSTDTQYF
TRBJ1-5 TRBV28 CASSRRGNQPQHF